A single sample is the source of the 24 T cell receptor beta chains below, sequenced in a study of blood T cell repertoires in COVID-19. The table came from immunoSEQ multiplex PCR; TCRdb's copy has only in-frame clones and leaves some out. The table includes around 50,000 clones, around 86% detected once. Sequencing was done on a sample of peripheral blood. These receptors all come from an older woman with acute or convalescent COVID-19.

The chain's CDR3 is CASSFSDRRSEKLFF. The CDR3 nucleotides read TGTGCCAGCAGTTTCTCGGACAGGCGTAGTGAAAAACTGTTTTTT. The chain joins TRBV28 to TRBJ1-4; the match to TRBD1 covers 7 bases. From germline, CDR1 is MDHEN and CDR2 SYDVKM. This CDR3 region has 15 residues. The J segment lost 7 bases and the V segment lost 3 bases, leaving 8 bases of the junction unmatched.

This sequence joins TRBV4-1 and TRBJ1-4; weak D call: TRBD1 (6 bases). The CDR3 extends over 16 amino acids. V lost 0 bases, J lost 5 bases, and 13 bases lay in between. CDR1 MGHRA and CDR2 YSYEKL come from the germline V gene. As DNA, the CDR3 is TGCGCCAGCAGCCAAGAAAGGCGGCAGGGGAATGAAAAACTGTTTTTT. Amino acids: CASSQERRQGNEKLFF.

This chain's CDR3 is CASSLAPRGNTEAFF. CDR3 nucleotides: TGTGCCAGCAGCTTAGCGCCAAGGGGAAACACTGAAGCTTTCTTT. V usage is TRBV7-8 and J usage is TRBJ1-1, with a tentative D call TRBD1 (5 bases). Germline V gene data show CDR1 as SGHVS and CDR2 as FQNEAQ. The CDR3 spans 15 residues. V dropped 0 bases and J dropped 2 bases, with 10 bases sitting between them.

This clone was detected only once. The chain recombines TRBV7-2 with TRBJ2-1, with 9 nucleotides matching TRBD2. Trimming at V came to 5 bases and at J to 7 bases, leaving 12 bases not matched to a gene. The CDR3 runs to 16 residues. CDR1 SGHTA and CDR2 FQGNSA come from the germline V gene. The CDR3 sequence is CASSPGLAGGLNEQFF. DNA for the CDR3: TGTGCCAGCAGCCCCGGTTTGGCGGGAGGGCTGAATGAGCAGTTCTTC.

The chain uses TRBV4-2 and TRBJ2-3, with 8 bases aligning to TRBD1. J gave up 3 bases and V 5 bases, and 19 bases lay outside the gene matches. Germline-derived CDR1 and CDR2 are LGHNA and YNFKEQ. The CDR3 spans 19 residues. The CDR3 region is CASSGRSRDRFRDTDTQYF. Written as DNA, the CDR3 is TGTGCCAGCAGCGGACGGTCCCGGGACAGGTTTCGGGATACAGATACGCAGTATTTT.

The J gene is TRBJ2-2, the V gene TRBV24-1, with 10 nucleotides matching TRBD1. V was clipped by 3 bases and J by 7 bases; unmatched bases: 7. The germline V gene has CDR1 KGHDR and CDR2 SFDVKD. The CDR3 extends over 16 amino acids. The CDR3 nucleotides read TGTGCCACCAGTGATGCAGACAGGGGGCGGCGCGGGGAGCTGTTTTTT. This translates into CATSDADRGRRGELFF.

The rearrangement joins TRBV6-4 to TRBJ2-3; possibly TRBD1 for D (6 bases). Deletions cut 3 bases from V and 0 bases from J, with 7 bases between. This CDR3 region has 14 residues. Germline CDR1 reads MRHNA; CDR2 reads SNTAGT. The DNA of the CDR3 is TGTGCCAGCAGTGAGGGGGCTAGCACAGATACGCAGTATTTT. This sequence encodes CASSEGASTDTQYF.

The rearrangement uses TRBV7-8 and TRBJ1-5; D is perhaps TRBD1 (6 bases). Germline CDR1 SGHVS, CDR2 FQNEAQ. CDR3 length equals 16 residues. V dropped 5 bases and J dropped 5 bases, with 19 bases sitting between them. DNA of the CDR3: TGTGCCAGCAGCCTAAGGTGGACAGTCCCCGATCAGCCCCAGCATTTT. The encoded protein is CASSLRWTVPDQPQHF.

This clone came up a few times. The chain links TRBV7-9 to TRBJ1-1; D is unresolved. V lost 5 bases to trimming and J lost 6 bases, with 10 bases between them. The germline V gene has CDR1 SEHNR and CDR2 FQNEAQ (reference sequence). The CDR3 sequence is 12 residues long. This chain's CDR3 is CASSRDWAEAFF. The CDR3 DNA is TGTGCCAGCAGCCGAGACTGGGCTGAAGCTTTCTTT.

The chain has TRBV6-5 and TRBJ1-1; D unclear. Germline V lookup: CDR1 MNHEY, CDR2 SVGAGI. The CDR3 is 14 residues long. The CDR3 sequence: CASPTAGKVTEAFF. The DNA for the CDR3 is TGTGCGAGCCCCACGGCAGGTAAGGTGACTGAAGCTTTCTTT.

This sequence joins TRBV3-1 (or the pseudogene TRBV3-2) and TRBJ1-2, with a weak D call TRBD1 (6 bases). Germline V CDR1 and CDR2: LGHDT, YNNKEL (reference sequence). V shed 4 bases and J shed 1 base, with 10 bases lying between them. The CDR3 spans 14 residues. CDR3 nucleotide sequence: TGTGCCAGCAGCCCGACAGGTGGTAACTATGGCTACACCTTC. This translates into CASSPTGGNYGYTF.

V and J are TRBV15 and TRBJ2-5, with 9 bases identical to TRBD1. The J segment lost 4 bases and the V segment lost 0 bases, leaving 6 bases of the junction unmatched. The CDR3 extends over 16 amino acids. Per the germline V gene, CDR1 is LNHNV and CDR2 is YYDKDF (reference sequence). CDR3 nucleotide sequence: TGTGCCACCAGCAGAGATCTCGGGACAGGGTTAGAGACCCAGTACTTC. This sequence encodes CATSRDLGTGLETQYF. Supplemented by reference TRBV15 and TRBJ2-5, the full variable domain reads DAMVIQNPRYQVTQFGKPVTLSCSQTLNHNVMYWYQQKSSQAPKLLFHYYDKDFNNEADTPDNFQSRRPNTSFCFLDIRSPGLGDTAMYLCATSRDLGTGLETQYFGPGTRLLVL.

This rearrangement joins TRBV7-9 to TRBJ1-1; D may be TRBD1 (5 bases). The germline V gene encodes CDR1 SEHNR and CDR2 FQNEAQ (reference sequence). The CDR3 length is 18 residues. V was trimmed by 6 bases and J by 4 bases, leaving 27 bases between them. The CDR3 nucleotides read TGTGCCAGCAGTCATCAGAGTCGGACATTGGGGGGTGTCACTGAAGCTTTCTTT. Amino acids: CASSHQSRTLGGVTEAFF.

V is TRBV2 and J is TRBJ2-3; perhaps TRBD2 as D (5 bases). The CDR3 has 14 residues. The germline V and J ends were trimmed by 0 bases and 1 base, with 5 bases remaining between them. Germline V gene data show CDR1 as SNHLY and CDR2 as FYNNEI. CDR3 in amino acids: CASSEAGGTDTQYF. In DNA form, the CDR3 reads TGTGCCAGCAGTGAAGCGGGAGGCACAGATACGCAGTATTTT.

The gene calls are TRBV28 and TRBJ1-2, with 7 positions matching TRBD1. This CDR3 region has 13 residues. The ends lost 6 bases at V and 7 bases at J; junction bases unmatched: 8. In germline, CDR1 is MDHEN, CDR2 SYDVKM. The CDR3 nucleotides are TGTGCCAGCAGCCAAACCGCAGGGGGTGGCTACACCTTC. Its protein product is CASSQTAGGGYTF.

The V and J genes are TRBV6-6 and TRBJ1-4; 7 positions agree with TRBD1. The V segment lost 5 bases and the J segment 4 bases; nucleotides outside the gene matches: 4. The CDR3 is 14 amino acids. The germline gives CDR1 MNHNY, CDR2 SVGAGI (reference sequence). In DNA, the CDR3 is TGTGCCAGCAGTCTGGGACAGAGTAATGAAAAACTGTTTTTT. Protein product: CASSLGQSNEKLFF.

The V and J genes are TRBV11-2 and TRBJ1-2; a weak D match, TRBD1 (6 bases). Between the trimmed V and J ends, which lost 5 bases and 8 bases, there was a span of 18 bases. Germline CDR1 SGHAT, CDR2 FQNNGV. The CDR3 covers 14 residues. DNA of the CDR3: TGTGCCAGCAGCCTCAACGGCGACAGGTTCGGCTACACCTTC. Protein product: CASSLNGDRFGYTF.

The chain uses TRBV28 and TRBJ1-1, with D uncertain. Germline assignment: CDR1 MDHEN and CDR2 SYDVKM. CDR3 length equals 13 residues. Between the trimmed V and J ends, which lost 6 bases and 3 bases, there was a span of 11 bases. CDR3 protein: CASRRADYTEAFF. CDR3 DNA: TGTGCCAGCAGGAGGGCAGATTACACTGAAGCTTTCTTT.

The V call is TRBV27, the J call TRBJ2-7, with 9 bases aligning to TRBD1. The CDR3 extends over 15 amino acids. The V segment lost 6 bases and the J segment 7 bases; nucleotides outside the gene matches: 13. The germline CDR1 and CDR2 sequences are MNHEY and SMNVEV (reference sequence). The CDR3 sequence: CASSFIGQGLREQYF. CDR3 DNA: TGTGCCAGCAGCTTTATCGGACAGGGGTTGAGAGAGCAGTACTTC.

The chain has TRBV5-1 and TRBJ2-7; no clear D gene. V was pared by 0 bases and J by 6 bases, with 16 bases between. From germline, CDR1 is SGHRS and CDR2 YFSETQ. The CDR3 sequence is 15 residues long. The CDR3 is CASSLAPGSLGEQYF. CDR3 sequence (DNA): TGCGCCAGCAGCTTGGCGCCAGGCTCCCTGGGCGAGCAGTACTTC.

The chain carries TRBV11-2 and TRBJ2-1, with TRBD2 matching 10 bases. Trimming took 2 bases from V and 5 from J; bases not matched to a gene: 12. CDR1 is SGHAT, CDR2 FQNNGV, per germline. The CDR3 covers 18 residues. CDR3 region: CASSLRATSGITNNEQFF. CDR3 sequence (DNA): TGTGCCAGCAGCTTAAGGGCTACTAGCGGGATAACCAACAATGAGCAGTTCTTC.

J is TRBJ1-3 and V is TRBV28; 10 nucleotides match TRBD1. Per germline, CDR1 MDHEN and CDR2 SYDVKM. The CDR3 covers 16 residues. V shed 5 bases and J 5 bases; nucleotides not matched to a gene: 9. The CDR3 reads CASSRTGQGIRNTIYF. CDR3 DNA: TGTGCCAGCAGTAGAACGGGACAGGGGATTAGAAACACCATATATTTT.

This clone was seen once. This chain uses TRBV5-1 with TRBJ1-5; 7 nucleotides agree with TRBD1. CDR1 is SGHRS, CDR2 YFSETQ, per germline. This CDR3 comprises 14 residues. V shed 3 bases, J shed 2 bases, and the junction held 2 bases outside the gene matches. The CDR3 protein is CASSSQGGNQPQHF. For the CDR3, the DNA is TGCGCCAGCAGCTCCCAGGGGGGCAATCAGCCCCAGCATTTT.

The chain combines TRBV7-8 with TRBJ1-3, with TRBD1 as a possible D gene (5 bases). The V end was cut by 5 bases, the J end by 3 bases, with 14 bases between. Germline CDR1 and CDR2: SGHVS and FQNEAQ. The CDR3 sequence is 15 residues long. Here the CDR3 reads CASSGHGGGGNTIYF. Here the CDR3 DNA reads TGTGCCAGCAGCGGTCATGGGGGGGGTGGAAACACCATATATTTT.